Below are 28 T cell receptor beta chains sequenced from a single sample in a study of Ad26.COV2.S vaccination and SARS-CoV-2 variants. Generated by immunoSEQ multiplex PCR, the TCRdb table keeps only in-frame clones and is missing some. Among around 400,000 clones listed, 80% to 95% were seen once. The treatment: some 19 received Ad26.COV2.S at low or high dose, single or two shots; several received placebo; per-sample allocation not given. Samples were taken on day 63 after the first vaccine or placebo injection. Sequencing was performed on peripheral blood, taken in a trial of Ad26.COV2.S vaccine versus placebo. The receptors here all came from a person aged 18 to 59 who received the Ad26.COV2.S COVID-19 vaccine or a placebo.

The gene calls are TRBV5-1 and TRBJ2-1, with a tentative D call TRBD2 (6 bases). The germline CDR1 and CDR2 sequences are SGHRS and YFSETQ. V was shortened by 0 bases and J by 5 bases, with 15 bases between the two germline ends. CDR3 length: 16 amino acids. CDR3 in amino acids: CASSLEGPGGHNEQFF. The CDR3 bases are TGCGCCAGCAGCTTGGAGGGACCCGGGGGTCACAATGAGCAGTTCTTC.

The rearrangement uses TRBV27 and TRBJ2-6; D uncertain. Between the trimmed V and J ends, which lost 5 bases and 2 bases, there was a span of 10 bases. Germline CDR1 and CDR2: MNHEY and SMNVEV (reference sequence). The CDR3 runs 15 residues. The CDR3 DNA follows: TGTGCCAGCAGTGCCATCGAAGCTGGGGCCAACGTCCTGACTTTC. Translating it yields CASSAIEAGANVLTF.

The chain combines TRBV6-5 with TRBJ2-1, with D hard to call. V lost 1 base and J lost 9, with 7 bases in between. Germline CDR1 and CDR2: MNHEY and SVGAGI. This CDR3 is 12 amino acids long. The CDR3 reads CASSYFMGEQFF. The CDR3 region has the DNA TGTGCCAGCAGTTACTTTATGGGTGAGCAGTTCTTC.

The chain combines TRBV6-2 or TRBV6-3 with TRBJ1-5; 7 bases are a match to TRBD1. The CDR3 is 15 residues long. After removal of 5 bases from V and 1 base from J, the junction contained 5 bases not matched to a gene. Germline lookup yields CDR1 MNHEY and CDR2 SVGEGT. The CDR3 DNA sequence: TGTGCCAGCAGTAGAGGGGGCGCGAGCAATCAGCCCCAGCATTTT. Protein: CASSRGGASNQPQHF.

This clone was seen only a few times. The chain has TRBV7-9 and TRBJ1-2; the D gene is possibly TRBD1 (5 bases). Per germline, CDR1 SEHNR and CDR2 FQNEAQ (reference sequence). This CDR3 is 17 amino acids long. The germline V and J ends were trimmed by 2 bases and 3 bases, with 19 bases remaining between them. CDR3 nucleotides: TGTGCCAGCAGCTTATCCCCTGGGGCAGAGGAACACTATGGCTACACCTTC. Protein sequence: CASSLSPGAEEHYGYTF. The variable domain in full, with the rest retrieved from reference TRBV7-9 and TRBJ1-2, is DTGVSQNPRHKITKRGQNVTFRCDPISEHNRLYWYRQTLGQGPEFLTYFQNEAQLEKSRLLSDRFSAERPKGSFSTLEIQRTEQGDSAMYLCASSLSPGAEEHYGYTFGSGTRLTVV.

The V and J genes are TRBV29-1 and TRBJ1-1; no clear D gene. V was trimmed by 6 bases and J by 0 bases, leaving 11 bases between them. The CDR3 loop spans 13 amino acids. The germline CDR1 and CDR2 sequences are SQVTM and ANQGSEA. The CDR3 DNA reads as TGCAGCGTCGTAGGAGCGGTGAACACTGAAGCTTTCTTT. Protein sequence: CSVVGAVNTEAFF.

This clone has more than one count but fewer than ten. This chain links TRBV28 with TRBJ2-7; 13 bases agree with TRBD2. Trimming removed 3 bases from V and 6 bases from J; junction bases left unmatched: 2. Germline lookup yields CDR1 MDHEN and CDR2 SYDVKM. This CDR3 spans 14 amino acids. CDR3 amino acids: CASSFGLAGVEQYF. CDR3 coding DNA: TGTGCCAGCAGTTTTGGACTAGCGGGAGTCGAGCAGTACTTC.

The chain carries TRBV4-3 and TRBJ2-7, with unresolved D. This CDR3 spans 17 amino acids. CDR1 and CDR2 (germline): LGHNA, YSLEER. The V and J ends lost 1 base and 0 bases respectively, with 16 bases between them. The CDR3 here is CASSQGSLSESSYEQYF. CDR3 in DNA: TGCGCCAGCAGCCAAGGCTCCCTGTCGGAGAGCTCCTACGAGCAGTACTTC.

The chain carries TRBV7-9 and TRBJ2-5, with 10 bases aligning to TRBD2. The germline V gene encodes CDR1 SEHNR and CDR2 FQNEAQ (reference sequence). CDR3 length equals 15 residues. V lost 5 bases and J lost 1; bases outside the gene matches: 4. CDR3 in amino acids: CASSPSGSSQETQYF. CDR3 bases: TGTGCCAGCAGCCCTAGCGGGAGCTCCCAAGAGACCCAGTACTTC.

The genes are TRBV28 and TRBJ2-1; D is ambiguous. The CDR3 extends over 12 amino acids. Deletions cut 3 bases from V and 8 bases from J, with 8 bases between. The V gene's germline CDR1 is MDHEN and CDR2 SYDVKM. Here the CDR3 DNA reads TGTGCCAGCAGTTTCGGCGAGGATGAGCAGTTCTTC. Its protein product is CASSFGEDEQFF.

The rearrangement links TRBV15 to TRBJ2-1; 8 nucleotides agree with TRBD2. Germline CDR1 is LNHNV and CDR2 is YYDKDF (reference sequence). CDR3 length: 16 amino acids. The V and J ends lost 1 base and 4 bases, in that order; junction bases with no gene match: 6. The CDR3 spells CATSRGKSGRYNEQFF. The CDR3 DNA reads TGTGCCACCAGCAGAGGAAAGAGCGGGAGATACAATGAGCAGTTCTTC.

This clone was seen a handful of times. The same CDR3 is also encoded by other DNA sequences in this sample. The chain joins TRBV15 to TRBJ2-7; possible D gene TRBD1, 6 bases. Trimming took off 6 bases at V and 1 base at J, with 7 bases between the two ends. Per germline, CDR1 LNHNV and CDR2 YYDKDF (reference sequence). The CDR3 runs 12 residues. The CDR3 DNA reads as TGTGCCACCAGAGGACAGTCCTACGAGCAGTACTTC. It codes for CATRGQSYEQYF.

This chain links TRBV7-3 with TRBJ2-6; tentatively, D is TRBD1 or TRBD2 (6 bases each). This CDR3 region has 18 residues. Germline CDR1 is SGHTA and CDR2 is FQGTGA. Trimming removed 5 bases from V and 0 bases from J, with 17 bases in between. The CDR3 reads CASSRGGTSSSGANVLTF. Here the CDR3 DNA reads TGTGCCAGCAGCCGAGGGGGGACATCAAGCTCTGGGGCCAACGTCCTGACTTTC.

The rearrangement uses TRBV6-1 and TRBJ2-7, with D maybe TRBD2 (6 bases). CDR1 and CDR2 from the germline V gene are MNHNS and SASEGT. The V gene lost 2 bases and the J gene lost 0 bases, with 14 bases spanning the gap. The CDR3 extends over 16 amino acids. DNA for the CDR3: TGTGCCAGCAGTGAACGGGCCGGGAGTGTCTCCTACGAGCAGTACTTC. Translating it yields CASSERAGSVSYEQYF.

CDR3 bases: TGCGCCAGCAGCTTGAAAGGTTCAGATACGCAGTATTTT. Its translation: CASSLKGSDTQYF. The chain employs TRBV5-1 and TRBJ2-3, with D uncertain. V lost 1 base to trimming and J lost 4 bases, with 7 bases between them. The CDR3 is 13 amino acids. The germline V gene encodes CDR1 SGHRS and CDR2 YFSETQ.

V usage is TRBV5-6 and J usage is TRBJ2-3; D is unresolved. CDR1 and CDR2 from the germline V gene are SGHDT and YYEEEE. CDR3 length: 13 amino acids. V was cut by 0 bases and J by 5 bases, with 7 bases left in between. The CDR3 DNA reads TGTGCCAGCAGCTTGGCCGTGGGAGATACGCAGTATTTT. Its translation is CASSLAVGDTQYF.

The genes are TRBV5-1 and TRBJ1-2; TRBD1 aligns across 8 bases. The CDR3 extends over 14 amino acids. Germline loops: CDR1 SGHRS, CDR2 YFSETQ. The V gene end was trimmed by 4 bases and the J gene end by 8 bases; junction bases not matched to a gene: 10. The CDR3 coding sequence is TGCGCCAGCAGCCTCGACAGGGGTCCGTGGGGCTACACCTTC. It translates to CASSLDRGPWGYTF.

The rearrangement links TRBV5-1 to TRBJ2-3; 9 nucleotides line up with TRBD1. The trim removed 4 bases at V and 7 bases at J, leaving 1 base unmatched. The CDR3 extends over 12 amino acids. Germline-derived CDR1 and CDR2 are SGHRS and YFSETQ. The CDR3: CASSGQGYTQYF. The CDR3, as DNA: TGCGCCAGCAGCGGACAGGGGTATACGCAGTATTTT.

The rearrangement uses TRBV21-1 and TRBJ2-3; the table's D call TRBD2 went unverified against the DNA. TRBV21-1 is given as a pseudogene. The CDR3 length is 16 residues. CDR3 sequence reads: CASSKLSSGRADTQYF. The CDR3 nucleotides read TGTGCCAGCAGCAAATTGTCGAGCGGGAGAGCAGATACGCAGTATTTT.

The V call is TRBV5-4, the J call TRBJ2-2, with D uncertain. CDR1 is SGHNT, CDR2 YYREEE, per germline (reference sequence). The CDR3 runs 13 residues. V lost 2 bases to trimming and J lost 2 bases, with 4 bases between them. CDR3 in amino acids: CASSFINTGELFF. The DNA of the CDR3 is TGTGCCAGCAGCTTTATTAACACCGGGGAGCTGTTTTTT.

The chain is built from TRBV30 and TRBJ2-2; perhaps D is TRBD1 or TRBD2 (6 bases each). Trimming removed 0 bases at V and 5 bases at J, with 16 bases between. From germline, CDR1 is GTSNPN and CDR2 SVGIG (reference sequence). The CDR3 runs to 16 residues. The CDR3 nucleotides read TGTGCCTGGAGTGTAGGATGGGGGGCTGGGACCGGGGAGCTGTTTTTT. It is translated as CAWSVGWGAGTGELFF.

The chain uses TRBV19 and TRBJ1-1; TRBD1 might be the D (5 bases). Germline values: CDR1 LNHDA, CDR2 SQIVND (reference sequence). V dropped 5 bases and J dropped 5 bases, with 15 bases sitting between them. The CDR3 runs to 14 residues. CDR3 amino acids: CASSSGAEGTEAFF. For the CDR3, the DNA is TGTGCCAGTAGTTCCGGGGCAGAAGGGACTGAAGCTTTCTTT.

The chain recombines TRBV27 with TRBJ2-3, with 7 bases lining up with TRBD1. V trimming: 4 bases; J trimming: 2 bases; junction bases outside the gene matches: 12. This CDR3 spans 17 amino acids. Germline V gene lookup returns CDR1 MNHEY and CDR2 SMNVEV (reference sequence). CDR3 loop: CASSSGQLGGYTDTQYF. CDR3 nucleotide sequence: TGTGCCAGCAGTTCGGGACAGCTTGGGGGCTACACAGATACGCAGTATTTT.

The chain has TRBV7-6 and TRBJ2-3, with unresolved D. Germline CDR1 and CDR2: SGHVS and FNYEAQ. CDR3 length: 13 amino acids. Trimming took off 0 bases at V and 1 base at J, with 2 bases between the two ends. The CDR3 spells CASSLARTDTQYF. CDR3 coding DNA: TGTGCCAGCAGCTTAGCGCGCACAGATACGCAGTATTTT. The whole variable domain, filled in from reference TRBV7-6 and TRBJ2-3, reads GAGVSQSPRYKVTKRGQDVALRCDPISGHVSLYWYRQALGQGPEFLTYFNYEAQQDKSGLPNDRFSAERPEGSISTLTIQRTEQRDSAMYRCASSLARTDTQYFGPGTRLTVL.

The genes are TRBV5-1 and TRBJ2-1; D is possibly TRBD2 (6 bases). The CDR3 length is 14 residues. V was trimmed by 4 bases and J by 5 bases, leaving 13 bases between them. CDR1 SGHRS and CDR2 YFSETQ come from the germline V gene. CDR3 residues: CASSKPGLNNEQFF. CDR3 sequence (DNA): TGCGCCAGCAGCAAACCGGGACTCAACAATGAGCAGTTCTTC. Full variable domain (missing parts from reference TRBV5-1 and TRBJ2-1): KAGVTQTPRYLIKTRGQQVTLSCSPISGHRSVSWYQQTPGQGLQFLFEYFSETQRNKGNFPGRFSGRQFSNSRSEMNVSTLELGDSALYLCASSKPGLNNEQFFGPGTRLTVL.

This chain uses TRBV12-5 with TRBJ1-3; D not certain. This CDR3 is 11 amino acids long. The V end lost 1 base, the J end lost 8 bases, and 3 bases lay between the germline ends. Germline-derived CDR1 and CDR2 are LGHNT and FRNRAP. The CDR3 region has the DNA TGTGCTAGTGGTTTGGCTTACACCATATATTTT. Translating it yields CASGLAYTIYF.

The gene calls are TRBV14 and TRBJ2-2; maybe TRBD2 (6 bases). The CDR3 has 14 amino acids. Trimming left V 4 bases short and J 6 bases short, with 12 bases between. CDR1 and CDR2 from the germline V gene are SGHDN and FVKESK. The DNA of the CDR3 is TGTGCCAGCAGCCTCGCGGGGCTACCCGGGGAGCTGTTTTTT. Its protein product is CASSLAGLPGELFF.

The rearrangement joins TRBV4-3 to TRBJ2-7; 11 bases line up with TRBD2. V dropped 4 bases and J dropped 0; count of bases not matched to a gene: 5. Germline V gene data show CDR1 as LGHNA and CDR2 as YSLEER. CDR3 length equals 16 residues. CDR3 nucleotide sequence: TGCGCCAGCAGCCTTATACTAGCGGGAGTCTCCTACGAGCAGTACTTC. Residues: CASSLILAGVSYEQYF.